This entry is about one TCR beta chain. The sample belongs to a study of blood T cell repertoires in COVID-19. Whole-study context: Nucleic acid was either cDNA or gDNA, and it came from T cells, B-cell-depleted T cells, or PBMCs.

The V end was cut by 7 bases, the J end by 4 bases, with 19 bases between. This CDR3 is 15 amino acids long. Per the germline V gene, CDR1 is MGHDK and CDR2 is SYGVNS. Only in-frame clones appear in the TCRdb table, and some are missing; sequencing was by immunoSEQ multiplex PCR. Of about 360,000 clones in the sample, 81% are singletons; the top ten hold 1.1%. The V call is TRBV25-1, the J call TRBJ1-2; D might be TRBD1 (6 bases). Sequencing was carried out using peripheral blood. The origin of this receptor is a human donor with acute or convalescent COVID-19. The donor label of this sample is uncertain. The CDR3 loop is CASKGGEGKSYGYTF. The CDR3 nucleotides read TGTGCCAGCAAAGGGGGGGAGGGAAAAAGCTATGGCTACACCTTC.